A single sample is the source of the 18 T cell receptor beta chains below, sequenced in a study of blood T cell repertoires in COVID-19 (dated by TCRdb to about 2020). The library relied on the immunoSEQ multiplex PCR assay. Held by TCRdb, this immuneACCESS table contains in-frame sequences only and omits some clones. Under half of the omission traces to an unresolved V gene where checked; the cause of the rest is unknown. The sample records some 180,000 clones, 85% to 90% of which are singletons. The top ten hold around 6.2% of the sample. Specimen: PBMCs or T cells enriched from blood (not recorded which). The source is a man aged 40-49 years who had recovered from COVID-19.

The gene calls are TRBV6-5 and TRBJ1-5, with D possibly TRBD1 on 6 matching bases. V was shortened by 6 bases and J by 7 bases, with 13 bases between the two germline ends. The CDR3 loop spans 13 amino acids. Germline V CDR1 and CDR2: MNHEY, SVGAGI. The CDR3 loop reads CASSANREQPQHF. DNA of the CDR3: TGTGCCAGCAGCGCCAACAGGGAACAGCCCCAGCATTTT.

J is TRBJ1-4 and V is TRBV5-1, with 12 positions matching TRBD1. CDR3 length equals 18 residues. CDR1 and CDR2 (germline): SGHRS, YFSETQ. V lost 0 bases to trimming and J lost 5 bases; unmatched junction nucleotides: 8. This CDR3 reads CASSLEGQGAGPNEKLFF. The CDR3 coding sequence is TGCGCCAGCAGCTTGGAGGGACAGGGGGCCGGGCCCAATGAAAAACTGTTTTTT.

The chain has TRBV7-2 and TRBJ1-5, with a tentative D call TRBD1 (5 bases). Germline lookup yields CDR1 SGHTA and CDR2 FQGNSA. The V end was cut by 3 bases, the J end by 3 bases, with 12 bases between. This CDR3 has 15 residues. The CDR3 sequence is CASSFGGGVNQPQHF. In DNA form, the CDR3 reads TGTGCCAGCAGCTTTGGTGGAGGGGTCAATCAGCCCCAGCATTTT.

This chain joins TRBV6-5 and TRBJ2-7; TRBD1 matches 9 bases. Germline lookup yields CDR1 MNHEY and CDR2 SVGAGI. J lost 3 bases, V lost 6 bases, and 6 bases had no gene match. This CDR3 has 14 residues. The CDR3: CASRSGTGIYEQYF. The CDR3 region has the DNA TGTGCCAGCAGGTCCGGGACAGGGATCTACGAGCAGTACTTC.

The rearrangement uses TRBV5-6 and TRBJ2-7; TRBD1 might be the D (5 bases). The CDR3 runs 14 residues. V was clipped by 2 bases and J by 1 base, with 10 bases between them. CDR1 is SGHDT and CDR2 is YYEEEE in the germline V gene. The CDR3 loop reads CASSLGAQSYEQYF. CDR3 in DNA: TGTGCCAGCAGCTTAGGGGCGCAGTCCTACGAGCAGTACTTC.

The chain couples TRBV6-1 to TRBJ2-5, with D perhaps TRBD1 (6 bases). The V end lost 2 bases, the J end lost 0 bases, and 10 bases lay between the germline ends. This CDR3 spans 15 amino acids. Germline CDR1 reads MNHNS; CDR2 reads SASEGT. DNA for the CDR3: TGTGCCAGCAGTGAATGGGGACACTACCAAGAGACCCAGTACTTC. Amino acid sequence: CASSEWGHYQETQYF.

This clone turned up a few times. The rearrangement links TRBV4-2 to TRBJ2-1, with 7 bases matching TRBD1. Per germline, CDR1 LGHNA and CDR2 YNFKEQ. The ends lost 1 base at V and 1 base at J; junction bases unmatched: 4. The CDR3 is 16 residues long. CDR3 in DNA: TGTGCCAGCAGCCAAGCAGGGACAGAGTCCTACAATGAGCAGTTCTTC. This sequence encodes CASSQAGTESYNEQFF.

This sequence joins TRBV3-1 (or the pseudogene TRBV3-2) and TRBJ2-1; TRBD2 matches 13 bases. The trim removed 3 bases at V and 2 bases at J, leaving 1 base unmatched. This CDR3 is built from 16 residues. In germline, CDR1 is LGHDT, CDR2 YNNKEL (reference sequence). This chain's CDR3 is CASSQGLAGPYNEQFF. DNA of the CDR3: TGTGCCAGCAGCCAGGGACTAGCGGGACCCTACAATGAGCAGTTCTTC.

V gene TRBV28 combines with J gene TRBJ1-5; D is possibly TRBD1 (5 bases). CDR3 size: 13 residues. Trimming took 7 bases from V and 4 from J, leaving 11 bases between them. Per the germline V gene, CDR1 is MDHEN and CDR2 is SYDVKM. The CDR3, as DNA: TGTGCCAGCATTTCTGGGGGGAATCAGCCCCAGCATTTT. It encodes CASISGGNQPQHF.

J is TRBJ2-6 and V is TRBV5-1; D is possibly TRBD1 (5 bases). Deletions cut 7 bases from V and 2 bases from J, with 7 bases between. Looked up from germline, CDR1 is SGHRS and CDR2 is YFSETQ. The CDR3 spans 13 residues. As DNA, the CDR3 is TGCGCCAGCGCGGACACTGGGGCCAACGTCCTGACTTTC. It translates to CASADTGANVLTF. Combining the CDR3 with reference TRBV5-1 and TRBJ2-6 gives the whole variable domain KAGVTQTPRYLIKTRGQQVTLSCSPISGHRSVSWYQQTPGQGLQFLFEYFSETQRNKGNFPGRFSGRQFSNSRSEMNVSTLELGDSALYLCASADTGANVLTFGAGSRLTVL.

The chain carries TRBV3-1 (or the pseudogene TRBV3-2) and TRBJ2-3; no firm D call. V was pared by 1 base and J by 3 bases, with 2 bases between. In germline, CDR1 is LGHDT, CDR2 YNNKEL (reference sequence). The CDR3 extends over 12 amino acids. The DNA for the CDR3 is TGTGCCAGCAGCCAAGTAACAGATACGCAGTATTTT. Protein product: CASSQVTDTQYF.

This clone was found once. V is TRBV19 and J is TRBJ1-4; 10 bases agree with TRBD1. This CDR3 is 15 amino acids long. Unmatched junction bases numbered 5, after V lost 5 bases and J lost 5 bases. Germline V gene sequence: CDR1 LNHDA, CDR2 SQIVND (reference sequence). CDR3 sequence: CASSDWGQGNEKLFF. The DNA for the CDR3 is TGTGCCAGTAGTGATTGGGGACAGGGGAATGAAAAACTGTTTTTT.

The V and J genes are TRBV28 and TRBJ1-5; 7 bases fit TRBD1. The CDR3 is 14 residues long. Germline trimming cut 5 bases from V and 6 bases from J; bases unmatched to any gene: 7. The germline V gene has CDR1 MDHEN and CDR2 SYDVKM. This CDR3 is CASSTGAGAQPQHF. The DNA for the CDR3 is TGTGCCAGCAGTACAGGGGCCGGGGCTCAGCCCCAGCATTTT.

The CDR3 DNA reads TGTGCCTCCCACCTATCCACCCCTAGATACGGCTACACCTTC. Translated, it gives CASHLSTPRYGYTF. The genes are TRBV30 and TRBJ1-2; D not resolved. V was pared by 7 bases and J by 8 bases, with 23 bases between. The V gene's germline CDR1 is GTSNPN and CDR2 SVGIG (reference sequence). The CDR3 runs to 14 residues. Drawing the rest from reference TRBV30 and TRBJ1-2, the complete variable domain is SQTIHQWPATLVQPVGSPLSLECTVEGTSNPNLYWYRQAAGRGLQLLFYSVGIGQISSEVPQNLSASRPQDRQFILSSKKLLLSDSGFYLCASHLSTPRYGYTFGSGTRLTVV.

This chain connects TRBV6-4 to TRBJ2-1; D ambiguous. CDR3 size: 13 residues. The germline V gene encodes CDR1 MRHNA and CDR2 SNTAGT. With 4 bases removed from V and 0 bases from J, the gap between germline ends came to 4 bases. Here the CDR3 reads CASSASSYNEQFF. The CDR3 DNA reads TGTGCCAGCAGTGCTAGCTCCTACAATGAGCAGTTCTTC.

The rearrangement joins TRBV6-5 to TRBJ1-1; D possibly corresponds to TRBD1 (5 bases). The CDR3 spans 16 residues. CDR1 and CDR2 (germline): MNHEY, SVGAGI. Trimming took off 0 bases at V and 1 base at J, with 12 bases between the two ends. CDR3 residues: CASSYSGKGPNTEAFF. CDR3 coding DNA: TGTGCCAGCAGTTACTCGGGCAAGGGGCCGAACACTGAAGCTTTCTTT.

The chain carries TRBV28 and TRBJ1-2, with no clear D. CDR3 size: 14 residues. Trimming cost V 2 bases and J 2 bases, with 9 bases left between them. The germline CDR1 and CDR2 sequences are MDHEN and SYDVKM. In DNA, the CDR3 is TGTGCCAGCAGTTTAGCCAGGATAAACTATGGCTACACCTTC. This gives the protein CASSLARINYGYTF.

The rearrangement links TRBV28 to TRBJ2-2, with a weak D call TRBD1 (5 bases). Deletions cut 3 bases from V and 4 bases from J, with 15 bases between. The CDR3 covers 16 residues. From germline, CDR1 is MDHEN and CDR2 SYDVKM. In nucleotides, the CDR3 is TGTGCCAGCAGTTTCCTACAGGACCCGGGCACCGGGGAGCTGTTTTTT. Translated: CASSFLQDPGTGELFF. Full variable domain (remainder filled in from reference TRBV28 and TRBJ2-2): DVKVTQSSRYLVKRTGEKVFLECVQDMDHENMFWYRQDPGLGLRLIYFSYDVKMKEKGDIPEGYSVSREKKERFSLILESASTNQTSMYLCASSFLQDPGTGELFFGEGSRLTVL.